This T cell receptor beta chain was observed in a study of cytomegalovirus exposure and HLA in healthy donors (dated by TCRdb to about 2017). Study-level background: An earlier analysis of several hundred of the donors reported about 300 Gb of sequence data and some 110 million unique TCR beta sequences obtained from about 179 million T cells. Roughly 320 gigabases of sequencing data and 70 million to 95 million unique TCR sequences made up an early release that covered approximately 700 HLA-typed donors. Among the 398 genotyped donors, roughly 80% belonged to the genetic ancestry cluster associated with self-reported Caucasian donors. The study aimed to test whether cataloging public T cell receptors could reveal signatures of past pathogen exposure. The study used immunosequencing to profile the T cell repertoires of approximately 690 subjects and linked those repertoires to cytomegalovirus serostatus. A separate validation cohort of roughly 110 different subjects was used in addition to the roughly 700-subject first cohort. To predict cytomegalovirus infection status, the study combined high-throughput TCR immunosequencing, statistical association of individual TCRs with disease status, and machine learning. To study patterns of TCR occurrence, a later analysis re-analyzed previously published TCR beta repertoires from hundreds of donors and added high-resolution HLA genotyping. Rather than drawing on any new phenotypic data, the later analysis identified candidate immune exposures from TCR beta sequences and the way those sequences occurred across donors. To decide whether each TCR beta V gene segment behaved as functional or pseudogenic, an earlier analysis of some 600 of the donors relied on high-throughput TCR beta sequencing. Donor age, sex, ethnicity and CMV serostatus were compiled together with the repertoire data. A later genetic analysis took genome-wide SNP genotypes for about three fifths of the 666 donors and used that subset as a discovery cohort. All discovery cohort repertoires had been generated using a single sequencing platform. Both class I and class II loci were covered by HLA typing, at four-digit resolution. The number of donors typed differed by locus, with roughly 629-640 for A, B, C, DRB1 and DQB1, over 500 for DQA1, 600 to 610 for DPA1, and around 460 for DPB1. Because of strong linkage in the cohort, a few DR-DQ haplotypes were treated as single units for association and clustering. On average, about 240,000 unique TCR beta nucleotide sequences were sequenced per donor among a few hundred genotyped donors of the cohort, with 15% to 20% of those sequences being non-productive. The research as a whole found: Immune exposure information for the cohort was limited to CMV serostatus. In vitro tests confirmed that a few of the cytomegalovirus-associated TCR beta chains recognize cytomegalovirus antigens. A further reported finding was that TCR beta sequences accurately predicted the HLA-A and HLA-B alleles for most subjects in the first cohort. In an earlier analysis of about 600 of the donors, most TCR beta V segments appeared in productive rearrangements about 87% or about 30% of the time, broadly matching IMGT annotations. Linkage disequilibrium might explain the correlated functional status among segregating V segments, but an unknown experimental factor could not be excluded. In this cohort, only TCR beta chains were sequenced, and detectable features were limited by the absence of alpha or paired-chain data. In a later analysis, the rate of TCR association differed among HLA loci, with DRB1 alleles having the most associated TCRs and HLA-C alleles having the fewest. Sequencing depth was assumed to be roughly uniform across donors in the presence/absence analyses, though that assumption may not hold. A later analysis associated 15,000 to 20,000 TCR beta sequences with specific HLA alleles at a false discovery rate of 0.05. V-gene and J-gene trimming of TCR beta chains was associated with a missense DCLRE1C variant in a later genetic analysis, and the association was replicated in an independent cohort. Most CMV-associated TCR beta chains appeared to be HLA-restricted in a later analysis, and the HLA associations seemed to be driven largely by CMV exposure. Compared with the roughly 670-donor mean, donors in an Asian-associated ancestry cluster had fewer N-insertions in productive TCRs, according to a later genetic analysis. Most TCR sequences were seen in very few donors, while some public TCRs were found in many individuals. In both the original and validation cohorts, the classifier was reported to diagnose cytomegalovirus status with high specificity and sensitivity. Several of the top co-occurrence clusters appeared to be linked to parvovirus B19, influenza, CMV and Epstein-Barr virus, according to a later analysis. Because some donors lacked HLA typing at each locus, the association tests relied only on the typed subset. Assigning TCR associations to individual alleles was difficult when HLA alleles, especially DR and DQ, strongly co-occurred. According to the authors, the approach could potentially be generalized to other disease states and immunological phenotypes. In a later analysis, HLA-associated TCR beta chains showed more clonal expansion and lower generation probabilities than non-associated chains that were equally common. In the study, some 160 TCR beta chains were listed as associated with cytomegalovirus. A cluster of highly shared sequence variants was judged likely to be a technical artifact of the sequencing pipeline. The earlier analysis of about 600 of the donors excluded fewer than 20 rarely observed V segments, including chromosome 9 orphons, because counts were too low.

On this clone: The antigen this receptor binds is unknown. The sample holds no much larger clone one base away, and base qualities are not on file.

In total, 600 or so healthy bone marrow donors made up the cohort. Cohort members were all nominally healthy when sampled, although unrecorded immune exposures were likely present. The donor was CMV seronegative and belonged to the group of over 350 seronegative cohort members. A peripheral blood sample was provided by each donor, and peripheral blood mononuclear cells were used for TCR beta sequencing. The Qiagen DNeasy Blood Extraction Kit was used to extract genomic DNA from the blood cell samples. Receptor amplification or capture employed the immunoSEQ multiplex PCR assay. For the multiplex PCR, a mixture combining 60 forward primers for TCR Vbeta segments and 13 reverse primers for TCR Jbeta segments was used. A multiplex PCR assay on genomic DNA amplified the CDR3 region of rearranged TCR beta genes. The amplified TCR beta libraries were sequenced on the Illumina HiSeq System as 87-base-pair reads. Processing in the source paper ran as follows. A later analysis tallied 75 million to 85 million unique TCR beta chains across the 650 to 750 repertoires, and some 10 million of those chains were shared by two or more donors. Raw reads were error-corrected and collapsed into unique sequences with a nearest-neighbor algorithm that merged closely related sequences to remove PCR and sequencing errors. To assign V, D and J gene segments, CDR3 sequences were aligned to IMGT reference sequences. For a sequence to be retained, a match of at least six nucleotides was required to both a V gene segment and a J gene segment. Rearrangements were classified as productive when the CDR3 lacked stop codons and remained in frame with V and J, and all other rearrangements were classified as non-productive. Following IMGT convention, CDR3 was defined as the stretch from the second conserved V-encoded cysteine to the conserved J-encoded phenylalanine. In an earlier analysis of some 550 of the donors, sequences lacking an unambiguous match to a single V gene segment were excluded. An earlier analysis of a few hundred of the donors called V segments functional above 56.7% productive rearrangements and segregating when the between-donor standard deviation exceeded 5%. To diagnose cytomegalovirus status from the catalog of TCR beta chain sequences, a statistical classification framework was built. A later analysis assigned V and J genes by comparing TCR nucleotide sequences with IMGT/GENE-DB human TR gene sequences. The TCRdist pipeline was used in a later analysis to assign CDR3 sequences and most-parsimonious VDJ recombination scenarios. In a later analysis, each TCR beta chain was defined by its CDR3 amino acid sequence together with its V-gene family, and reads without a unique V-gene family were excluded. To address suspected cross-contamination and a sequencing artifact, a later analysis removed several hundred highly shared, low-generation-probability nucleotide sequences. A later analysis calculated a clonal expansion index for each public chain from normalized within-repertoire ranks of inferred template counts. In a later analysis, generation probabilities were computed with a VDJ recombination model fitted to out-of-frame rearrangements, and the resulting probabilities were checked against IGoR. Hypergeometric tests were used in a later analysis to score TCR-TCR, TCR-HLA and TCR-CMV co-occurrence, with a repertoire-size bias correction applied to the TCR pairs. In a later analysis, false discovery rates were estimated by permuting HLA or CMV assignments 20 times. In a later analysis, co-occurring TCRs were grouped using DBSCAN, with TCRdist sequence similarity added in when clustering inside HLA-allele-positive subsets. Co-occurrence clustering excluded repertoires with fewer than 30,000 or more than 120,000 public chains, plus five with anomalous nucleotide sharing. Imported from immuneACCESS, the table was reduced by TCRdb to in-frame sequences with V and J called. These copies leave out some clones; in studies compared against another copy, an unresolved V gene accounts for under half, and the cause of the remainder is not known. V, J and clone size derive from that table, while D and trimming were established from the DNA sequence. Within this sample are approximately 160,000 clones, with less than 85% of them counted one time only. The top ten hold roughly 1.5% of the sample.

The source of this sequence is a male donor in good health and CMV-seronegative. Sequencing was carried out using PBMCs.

The CDR3 corresponds to CASSLGVSELRSPLHF. The sequence in DNA is TGCGCCAGCAGCCTCGGGGTCAGCGAACTACGTTCACCCCTCCACTTT. The chain links TRBV5-1 with TRBJ1-6; too little of a D gene remains to name it. The CDR3 numbers 16 residues from cysteine through phenylalanine. Only CDR3 DNA remains: 48 bases, in frame from the first base. CDR1 is given as SGHRS and CDR2 as YFSETQ, both from the germline V gene. Trimming removed 4 bases from V and 9 bases from J, leaving 20 bases between the germline ends. The entire variable domain, with the stretches around the CDR3 drawn from the reference TRBV5-1 and TRBJ1-6 proteins, is KAGVTQTPRYLIKTRGQQVTLSCSPISGHRSVSWYQQTPGQGLQFLFEYFSETQRNKGNFPGRFSGRQFSNSRSEMNVSTLELGDSALYLCASSLGVSELRSPLHFGNGTRLTVT.